Listed below are T cell receptor beta chains from one sample, sequenced in a study of T cell repertoires in cytomegalovirus infection. MiXCR, run by TCRdb on the reads, gives a single entry per CDR3 protein. The sample yields 150,000 to 200,000 distinct CDR3 sequences, roughly 27% seen once. The sample comprised PBMCs. The source of these receptors is a human donor in good health (CMV status not recorded). Some clones in this sample may be carry-over from other donors' samples. Both conserved end residues are part of each CDR3. Each record gives: CDR3 protein, V gene, J gene.

CASSLTRDSSTLGYTF	TRBV9	TRBJ1-2
CASSRGADEKLFF	TRBV6-5	TRBJ1-4
CATSGGRPMNTEAFF	TRBV10-3	TRBJ1-1
CASSTPGLQETQYF	TRBV7-6	TRBJ2-5
CASSLEVLTAEAFF	TRBV7-2	TRBJ1-1
CASSYDQNQPQHF	TRBV28	TRBJ1-5
CASSGTRGDEQYF	TRBV6-1	TRBJ2-7
CASSFPGGPSGNTIYF	TRBV12-3/TRBV12-4	TRBJ1-3
CASSPGPGWMYF	TRBV12-3/TRBV12-4	TRBJ2-5
CASSLDPVGDTQYF	TRBV5-4	TRBJ2-3
CAWSEGAGGFEAFF	TRBV30	TRBJ1-1
CASGLVRDSLNTEAFF	TRBV12-5	TRBJ1-1
CASSLDGGRDGYTF	TRBV5-1	TRBJ1-2
CASSLSDIPGNTIYF	TRBV6-6	TRBJ1-3
CASSGADGREKLFF	TRBV9	TRBJ1-4
CASSPRDPPLHF	TRBV7-2	TRBJ1-6
CASSEYRGGFNEQFF	TRBV25-1	TRBJ2-1
CASVSGGAHGELFF	TRBV6-6	TRBJ2-2
CASNFGSNEKLFF	TRBV2	TRBJ1-4
CASSETGTGFKNSPLHF	TRBV6-5	TRBJ1-6
CASSDSIISPGTGYTF	TRBV6-4	TRBJ1-2
CASTTSNEQFF	TRBV19	TRBJ2-1
CASSFGVGPQETQYF	TRBV27	TRBJ2-5
CASSLVLEYEQYF	TRBV12-3/TRBV12-4	TRBJ2-7
CASSTGQGAGQPQHF	TRBV19	TRBJ1-5
CASSSATGNNEQFF	TRBV7-3	TRBJ2-1
CAISDGLTYEQYF	TRBV10-3	TRBJ2-7
CASSPREEAFF	TRBV11-2	TRBJ1-1
CASSQAVKGPRYGYTF	TRBV4-1	TRBJ1-2
CASSRGGRNSGNTIYF	TRBV6-1	TRBJ1-3
CATSDPGTGGDGSDTQYF	TRBV24-1	TRBJ2-3
CASSLAFGNTDTQYF	TRBV7-2	TRBJ2-3
CASSIDRSSYNEQFF	TRBV19	TRBJ2-1
CASTQPPGTASYEQYF	TRBV7-9	TRBJ2-7
CASSYRDSPLHF	TRBV7-2	TRBJ1-6
CASRFAGGPGNIQYF	TRBV12-3/TRBV12-4	TRBJ2-4
CASSWGGGLNQPQHF	TRBV6-2/TRBV6-3	TRBJ1-5
CASSSRVPGAWRSYEQYF	TRBV5-8	TRBJ2-7
CASSGAGQDEAFF	TRBV19	TRBJ1-1
CASSYPGAGLSGF	TRBV6-2/TRBV6-3	TRBJ2-1
CASSSPYTRGNEQYF	TRBV7-9	TRBJ2-7
CASRTLRGQGYGYTF	TRBV6-2/TRBV6-3	TRBJ1-2
CAWSVVGPSTDTQYF	TRBV30	TRBJ2-3
CASSLLAGQYNEQFF	TRBV7-3	TRBJ2-1
CSAQRGSTDTQYF	TRBV20-1	TRBJ2-3
CASRGQGAFTAYGYTF	TRBV6-5	TRBJ1-2
CSVEDYRTGSYEQYF	TRBV29-1	TRBJ2-7
CASSAKSDYNEQFF	TRBV6-4	TRBJ2-1
CASRPGRENYGYTF	TRBV6-2/TRBV6-3	TRBJ1-2
CASSLERYNEQFF	TRBV7-8	TRBJ2-1
CARSRDRESITSYEQYF	TRBV2	TRBJ2-7
CASNYRTGPVDHNEQFF	TRBV2	TRBJ2-1
CASSQSRDSESYEQYF	TRBV23-1	TRBJ2-7
CASSTYGGSSDYGYTF	TRBV19	TRBJ1-2